The T cell receptor (beta chain) under discussion was sequenced for a study of T cell responses to AZD1222 COVID-19 vaccine. Across the whole study: It was second doses at about 4 or about 12 weeks that were pooled. The study, taken as a whole, reports: Reportedly, close to half of spike-specific TCRs are directed against unmutated variant regions. Spike-specific TCR depth and breadth grew after two AZD1222 doses. Donor demographics were predominantly white British with a female majority; clonal diversity may be underestimated.

Germline CDR1 and CDR2: GTSNPN and SVGIG (reference sequence). With 7 bases removed from V and 1 base from J, the gap between germline ends came to 11 bases. The CDR3 is 12 residues long. This clone was seen just once. Its antigen is still unknown. Profiling relied on immunoSEQ multiplex PCR, and the TCRdb table lists in-frame clones only, not all of them. The sample lists some 130,000 clones; 75% to 90% were seen once. Sequences were derived from peripheral blood, sampled on day 0 of AZD1222 vaccination. The TCR comes from an adult in good health. This chain uses TRBV30 with TRBJ2-7; the D gene is possibly TRBD2 (5 bases). In nucleotides, the CDR3 is TGTGCCTCCGAAGAGGGATCCTACGAGCAGTACTTC. Translated: CASEEGSYEQYF.